These 20 T cell receptor beta chains were all obtained from the same sample, sequenced in a study of breast tumors, draining lymph nodes, adjacent tissues. Breast cancer patients provided tissue from their axillary draining lymph nodes. TCRdb used MiXCR to reprocess the multiplex PCR reads, holding one entry per CDR3 protein. The sample has some 150,000 distinct CDR3 sequences, approximately 20% seen once. The sample was axillary lymph node tissue. The receptors derive from a female donor with breast cancer. Some clones in this sample may be carry-over from other donors' samples.

This clonotype was seen at least ten times. The chain recombines TRBV19 with TRBJ2-3; D gene uncertain. With 6 bases removed from V and 2 bases from J, the gap between germline ends came to 12 bases. CDR1 is LNHDA and CDR2 is SQIVND in the germline V gene (reference sequence). This CDR3 is 14 amino acids long. CDR3: CASRTHQTTDTQYF. CDR3 coding DNA: TGTGCCAGTAGGACACACCAAACCACAGATACGCAGTATTTT.

In this sample, this clonotype turned up many times. The CDR3 DNA reads TGCGCCAGCAGCCAAGCCCACCTCCAGGGAACCTACGAAAAACTGTTTTTT. Protein product: CASSQAHLQGTYEKLFF. The genes are TRBV4-1 and TRBJ1-4; D is perhaps TRBD1 (5 bases). Germline V gene data show CDR1 as MGHRA and CDR2 as YSYEKL. V lost 1 base to trimming and J lost 8 bases, with 20 bases between them. This CDR3 region has 17 residues.

Remarks on this clonotype: A much larger clone differs by one base, so this may be a read error. The CDR3 does not close with the conserved phenylalanine or tryptophan, likely indicating a read error. The rearrangement uses TRBV10-2 and TRBJ2-2, with unresolved D. V was trimmed by 2 bases and J by 5 bases, leaving 0 bases between them. Per germline, CDR1 WSHSY and CDR2 SAAADI. This CDR3 spans 11 amino acids. In nucleotides, the CDR3 is TGCGCCAGCAGTGAGACCGGGGAGCTGTTTTCT. This encodes CASSETGELFS.

In the case of this clonotype: This may be a read error: a much more frequent sequence differs by one nucleotide. V is TRBV30 and J is TRBJ1-4, with D perhaps TRBD1 (6 bases). Germline values: CDR1 GTSNPN, CDR2 SVGIG (reference sequence). The CDR3 spans 14 residues. Written as DNA, the CDR3 is TGTGCCTGGAGTGGTAAACAGGGCCTTGAAAAACTGATTTTT. This codes for CAWSGKQGLEKLIF.

This clonotype appeared many times. This chain's CDR3 is CASSERISGNTIYF. The CDR3 coding sequence is TGTGCCAGCAGTGAACGGATCTCTGGAAACACCATATATTTT. The chain uses TRBV6-1 and TRBJ1-3; D uncertain. Per the germline V gene, CDR1 is MNHNS and CDR2 is SASEGT. The CDR3 has 14 residues. V lost 2 bases to trimming and J lost 0 bases, with 5 bases between them.

As to this clonotype: One end of the junction is discordant with germline, which a read error may explain. The rearrangement links TRBV20-1 to TRBJ2-1; TRBD2 matches 7 bases. Germline V gene data show CDR1 as DFQATT and CDR2 as SNEGSKA (reference sequence). The CDR3 totals 14 residues. The CDR3 sequence is CSARLGLEYNKQFF. CDR3 nucleotides: TGCAGTGCTAGATTAGGACTAGAGTACAATAAGCAGTTCTTC.

As for this clonotype: Since a much larger clone is just one base distant, this may be a read error. The chain recombines TRBV2 with TRBJ2-2; maybe TRBD2 (6 bases). Germline V gene data show CDR1 as SNHLY and CDR2 as FYNNEI. CDR3 length equals 13 residues. V was cut by 8 bases and J by 5 bases, with 12 bases left in between. CDR3 sequence (DNA): TGTGCCAGCGCCGGGAGTCCTACCGGGGAGCTGTTTTTT. Protein: CASAGSPTGELFF.

This clonotype occurred many times. This rearrangement joins TRBV29-1 to TRBJ2-3; 10 bases are a match to TRBD2. CDR3 size: 15 residues. V shed 4 bases, J shed 4 bases, and the junction held 8 bases outside the gene matches. CDR1 SQVTM and CDR2 ANQGSEA come from the germline V gene. The CDR3 nucleotides are TGCAGCGTTGCCCGTGGAGCGGGAGGGGCAGATACGCAGTATTTT. Its translation: CSVARGAGGADTQYF.

Comment on this clonotype: This may arise from a read error, as a much more abundant clone is one base away. The chain is built from TRBV11-2 and TRBJ2-5; tentative D call: TRBD1 (6 bases). The germline V gene encodes CDR1 SGHAT and CDR2 FQNNGV. This CDR3 comprises 17 residues. The CDR3 spells CASSPPGMEYRVETQCF. As DNA, the CDR3 is TGTGCCAGCAGCCCTCCCGGAATGGAATACAGGGTAGAGACCCAGTGCTTC.

This clonotype was seen only a few times. The rearrangement links TRBV19 to TRBJ1-5, with 8 nucleotides matching TRBD1. With 7 bases clipped from V and 5 bases from J, the junction kept 7 bases outside the gene matches. CDR3 size: 14 residues. The germline gives CDR1 LNHDA, CDR2 SQIVND (reference sequence). The CDR3 sequence: CASNLDRGYQPQHF. In DNA, the CDR3 is TGTGCCAGTAACCTAGACAGGGGATATCAGCCCCAGCATTTT.

This clonotype has at least ten counts. The genes are TRBV11-3 and TRBJ2-7, with TRBD1 identical over 7 bases. Germline CDR1 SGHNT, CDR2 YENEEA. The CDR3 has 15 residues. Trimming took 3 bases from V and 3 from J; bases not matched to a gene: 8. In DNA, the CDR3 is TGTGCCAGCAGCTTGAATCTGGGACAGAGCTACGAGCAGTACTTC. It specifies CASSLNLGQSYEQYF.

This chain uses TRBV5-6 with TRBJ1-1, with unresolved D. This CDR3 region has 13 residues. The ends were cut back, 0 bases at V and 1 base at J, with 4 bases in the middle. Germline CDR1 is SGHDT and CDR2 is YYEEEE. CDR3 bases: TGTGCCAGCAGCTTGGCCAGGAACACTGAAGCTTTCTTT. Translated, it gives CASSLARNTEAFF.

This clonotype was counted only a few times. The genes are TRBV11-3 and TRBJ1-3; no reliable D call. Trimming cost V 4 bases and J 2 bases, with 6 bases left between them. CDR3 size: 13 residues. Looked up from germline, CDR1 is SGHNT and CDR2 is YENEEA. The CDR3 DNA reads as TGTGCCAGCAGCTCTCTGACTGGAAACACCATATATTTT. It encodes CASSSLTGNTIYF.

There are many counts of this clonotype. V usage is TRBV5-7 and J usage is TRBJ2-3; 11 bases match TRBD1. TRBV5-7 is an ORF, with its function uncertain. The junction had 23 bases not matched to a gene; V was cut back by 1 base and J by 1 base. This CDR3 spans 23 amino acids. Here the CDR3 reads CASSLPGQGAKHEVVTRTDTQYF. In DNA form, the CDR3 reads TGTGCCAGCAGCTTGCCCGGACAGGGGGCGAAACACGAGGTTGTCACACGCACAGATACGCAGTATTTT.

This clonotype was counted at least ten times. The chain joins TRBV11-3 to TRBJ2-3; perhaps TRBD2 as D (5 bases). V lost 5 bases and J 0 bases, leaving 9 bases between the germline ends. CDR3 length: 14 residues. Germline CDR1 is SGHNT and CDR2 is YENEEA. The CDR3 sequence: CASSGRTSTDTQYF. The CDR3 nucleotides are TGTGCCAGCAGCGGGCGGACTAGCACAGATACGCAGTATTTT.

There are many counts of this clonotype. This chain connects TRBV5-1 to TRBJ2-7; maybe TRBD2 (5 bases). Deletions cut 0 bases from V and 5 bases from J, with 15 bases between. The CDR3 totals 15 residues. Germline V gene lookup returns CDR1 SGHRS and CDR2 YFSETQ. The CDR3 loop reads CASSLGRVGDDEQYF. CDR3 in DNA: TGCGCCAGCAGCTTGGGGCGGGTAGGAGATGACGAGCAGTACTTC. The full variable domain, rest sourced from reference TRBV5-1 and TRBJ2-7, is KAGVTQTPRYLIKTRGQQVTLSCSPISGHRSVSWYQQTPGQGLQFLFEYFSETQRNKGNFPGRFSGRQFSNSRSEMNVSTLELGDSALYLCASSLGRVGDDEQYFGPGTRLTVT.

In its sample, this clonotype was seen many times. The rearrangement links TRBV7-8 to TRBJ2-3, with D perhaps TRBD2 (5 bases). Germline V gene sequence: CDR1 SGHVS, CDR2 FQNEAQ. The CDR3 is made up of 16 amino acids. Trimming left V 5 bases short and J 1 base short, with 16 bases between. The CDR3 DNA sequence: TGTGCCAGCAGCCCGGGCGGTGGGAGCGGCACAGATACGCAGTATTTT. This encodes CASSPGGGSGTDTQYF.

This clonotype was detected ten times or more. This chain connects TRBV5-4 to TRBJ2-7; 7 positions match TRBD1. This CDR3 comprises 15 residues. Looked up from germline, CDR1 is SGHNT and CDR2 is YYREEE (reference sequence). V gave up 0 bases and J gave up 0 bases; unmatched junction bases: 3. CDR3 in amino acids: CASSLGQGPSYEQYF. DNA of the CDR3: TGTGCCAGCAGCTTGGGACAGGGACCCTCCTACGAGCAGTACTTC.

This clonotype came up many times. CDR3 sequence: CASRDGANYGYTF. CDR3 DNA: TGTGCCAGCAGGGACGGAGCTAACTATGGCTACACCTTC. This chain connects TRBV6-5 to TRBJ1-2, with no clear D. Looked up from germline, CDR1 is MNHEY and CDR2 is SVGAGI. V was cut by 6 bases and J by 0 bases, with 8 bases left in between. The CDR3 is 13 amino acids.

Ten or more counts support this clonotype. CDR3 bases: TGTGCCAGCGGGGGACAGGCGAACACCGGGGAGCTGTTTTTT. As protein: CASGGQANTGELFF. The V call is TRBV7-2, the J call TRBJ2-2; 8 bases fit TRBD1. The CDR3 totals 14 residues. Trimming cost V 8 bases and J 0 bases; bases outside gene matches: 2. The germline gives CDR1 SGHTA, CDR2 FQGNSA.